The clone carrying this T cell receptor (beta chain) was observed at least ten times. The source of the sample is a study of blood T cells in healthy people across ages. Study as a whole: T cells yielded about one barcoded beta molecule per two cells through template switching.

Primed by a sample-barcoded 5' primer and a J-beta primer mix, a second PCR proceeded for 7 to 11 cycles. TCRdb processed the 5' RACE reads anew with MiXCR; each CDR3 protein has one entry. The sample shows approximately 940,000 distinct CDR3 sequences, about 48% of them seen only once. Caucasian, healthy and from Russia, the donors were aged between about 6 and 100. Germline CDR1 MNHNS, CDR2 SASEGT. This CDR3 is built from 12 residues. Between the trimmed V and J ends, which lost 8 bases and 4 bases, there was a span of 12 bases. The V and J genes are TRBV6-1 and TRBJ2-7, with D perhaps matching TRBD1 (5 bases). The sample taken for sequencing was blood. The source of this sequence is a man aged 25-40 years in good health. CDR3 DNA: TGTGCCAGCCCTTCAGGGCCTTACGAGCAGTACTTC. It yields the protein CASPSGPYEQYF.